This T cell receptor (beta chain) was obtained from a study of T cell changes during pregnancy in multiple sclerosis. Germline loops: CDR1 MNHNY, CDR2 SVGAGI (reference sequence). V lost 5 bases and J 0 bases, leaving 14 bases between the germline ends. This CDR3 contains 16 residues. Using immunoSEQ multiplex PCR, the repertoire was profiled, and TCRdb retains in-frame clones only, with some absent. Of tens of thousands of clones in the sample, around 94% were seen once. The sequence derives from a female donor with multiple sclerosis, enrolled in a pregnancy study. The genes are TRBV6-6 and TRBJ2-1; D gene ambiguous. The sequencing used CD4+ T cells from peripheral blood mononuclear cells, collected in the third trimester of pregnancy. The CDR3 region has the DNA TGTGCCAGCAGTCCGGTAACACGGAGCTCCTACAATGAGCAGTTCTTC. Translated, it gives CASSPVTRSSYNEQFF.